This is a list of T cell receptor beta chains from one sample in a study of blood T cell repertoires in COVID-19. The assay was immunoSEQ multiplex PCR, and TCRdb's table has in-frame clones only and misses some. The sample gives fewer than 500,000 clones, around nine tenths of which show up once; around 0.97% is in the top ten. What was sequenced was PBMCs or T cells enriched from blood (not recorded which). The receptor source for this set is a woman in her twenties or thirties with acute COVID-19. Both conserved end residues are part of each CDR3. A D gene is named only where the DNA matches it firmly. Not every row has a clone size; where given, it reads once, few, many or a size class.

DNA: TGTGCCAGCAGCTCAGGGCTAGCGGGGGGTGCTAACTACAATGAGCAGTTCTTC; CDR3: CASSSGLAGGANYNEQFF; D: TRBD2; J: TRBJ2-1; size: -; V: TRBV5-5
DNA: TGTGCCAGCAGCCCGCATCTCCGGGATAACACTGAAGCTTTCTTT; CDR3: CASSPHLRDNTEAFF; D: -; J: TRBJ1-1; size: -; V: TRBV3-1/TRBV3-2
DNA: TGCGCCAGCAGCTTGGATGGGAGGGCTTTCTTT; CDR3: CASSLDGRAFF; D: -; J: TRBJ1-1; size: -; V: TRBV5-1
DNA: TGTGCCAGCAGCCGTACAGGTGCCGAAAATTCACCCCTCCACTTT; CDR3: CASSRTGAENSPLHF; D: -; J: TRBJ1-6; size: -; V: TRBV11-2
DNA: TGTGCCAGCAGTGAACAGGGGGCTGGACAGCCCCAGCATTTT; CDR3: CASSEQGAGQPQHF; D: TRBD1; J: TRBJ1-5; size: -; V: TRBV6-4
DNA: TGTGCCAGCAGCAGCGACGGGGAGCTGTTTTTT; CDR3: CASSSDGELFF; D: -; J: TRBJ2-2; size: -; V: TRBV7-3
DNA: TGTGCCAGCAGCCAAAAGGTATCCGGGGGTTCACCCCTCCACTTT; CDR3: CASSQKVSGGSPLHF; D: -; J: TRBJ1-6; size: -; V: TRBV3-1/TRBV3-2
DNA: TGTGCCAGCTCGGTGGAGCGGGAGAGAATCCCGGAGCAGTACTTC; CDR3: CASSVERERIPEQYF; D: TRBD2; J: TRBJ2-7; size: -; V: TRBV18
DNA: TGTGCCTGGAGCGGCAGGGGATCCTATAATTCACCCCTCCACTTT; CDR3: CAWSGRGSYNSPLHF; D: -; J: TRBJ1-6; size: -; V: TRBV30
DNA: TGTGCCAGCAGCTCCAGGACAGGGCAATATTGGAACACCATATATTTT; CDR3: CASSSRTGQYWNTIYF; D: TRBD1; J: TRBJ1-3; size: -; V: TRBV9
DNA: TGTGCCTGGAGTGTACTAGAGGTAGTGCGGGGGCCCAGCTCCTACGAGCAGTACTTC; CDR3: CAWSVLEVVRGPSSYEQYF; D: -; J: TRBJ2-7; size: -; V: TRBV30
DNA: TGTGCCAGCAGCATAGCGGGGGGGCACACAGATACGCAGTATTTT; CDR3: CASSIAGGHTDTQYF; D: TRBD2; J: TRBJ2-3; size: -; V: TRBV27
DNA: TGTGCCACCAGCAGAGATAGCGGGCCGTACTACGAGCAGTACTTC; CDR3: CATSRDSGPYYEQYF; D: TRBD2; J: TRBJ2-7; size: -; V: TRBV15
DNA: TGCGCCAGCAGCCAGCTTCTCGGGGGTGTTACTGAAGCTTTCTTT; CDR3: CASSQLLGGVTEAFF; D: -; J: TRBJ1-1; size: -; V: TRBV4-3
DNA: TGCAGTGCTAGTAGGAGAAACTATGGCTACACCTTC; CDR3: CSASRRNYGYTF; D: -; J: TRBJ1-2; size: -; V: TRBV20-1
DNA: TGTGCCAGCAGTTTCGGGGACAATCAGCCCCAGCATTTT; CDR3: CASSFGDNQPQHF; D: -; J: TRBJ1-5; size: once; V: TRBV12-3/TRBV12-4
DNA: TGTGCCAGCAGCTTCCGGACAGGGGGGTACGAGCAGTACTTC; CDR3: CASSFRTGGYEQYF; D: TRBD1; J: TRBJ2-7; size: -; V: TRBV13
DNA: TGTGCCAGCAGCCCCGGACAGGGGGCTTTTTACGAGCAGTACTTC; CDR3: CASSPGQGAFYEQYF; D: TRBD1; J: TRBJ2-7; size: -; V: TRBV7-3
DNA: TGCGCCAGCAGCCATGGTCCGGGACAGGGTGGGCCCCAGCATTTT; CDR3: CASSHGPGQGGPQHF; D: TRBD1; J: TRBJ1-5; size: -; V: TRBV4-1
DNA: TGTGCTAGTGGTCGGACAGAAAGTCACGAGCAGTACTTC; CDR3: CASGRTESHEQYF; D: -; J: TRBJ2-7; size: once; V: TRBV12-5
DNA: TGTGCCAGCAGCCCCGGGGGGGCAAACAATGAGCAGTTCTTC; CDR3: CASSPGGANNEQFF; D: TRBD2; J: TRBJ2-1; size: once; V: TRBV5-5
DNA: TGTGCCAGCAGTTACTCGATCCGGGGGGGCGGGACCCAGTACTTC; CDR3: CASSYSIRGGGTQYF; D: TRBD2; J: TRBJ2-5; size: -; V: TRBV6-2/TRBV6-3
DNA: TGTGCCAGCTCACCGACAGGGGCCTATGGCTACACCTTC; CDR3: CASSPTGAYGYTF; D: TRBD1; J: TRBJ1-2; size: -; V: TRBV18
DNA: TGTGCCAGCAGCCGAAGATCATGGACAGGATCGACCTACGAGCAGTACTTC; CDR3: CASSRRSWTGSTYEQYF; D: TRBD1; J: TRBJ2-7; size: -; V: TRBV7-9
DNA: TGTGCCAGCAGCAAAGAACGACTAGCGGGGGGGTATGAGCAGTTCTTC; CDR3: CASSKERLAGGYEQFF; D: -; J: TRBJ2-1; size: few; V: TRBV21-1
DNA: TGTGCCAGCAGCTTTAGTATTGACAGCCTCGGCTACACCTTC; CDR3: CASSFSIDSLGYTF; D: -; J: TRBJ1-2; size: -; V: TRBV7-9
DNA: TGTGCCAGCAGTTTCACAGGGGTCTCGGAAGGCTACACCTTC; CDR3: CASSFTGVSEGYTF; D: TRBD1; J: TRBJ1-2; size: -; V: TRBV27
DNA: TGTGCCAGCAGCTTGGAGCGGACAGGGGGCTCCGAGCAGTACTTC; CDR3: CASSLERTGGSEQYF; D: TRBD1; J: TRBJ2-7; size: -; V: TRBV5-4
DNA: TGTGCCAGCAGCTTAGGGAGGGGGCGGAACTATGGCTACACCTTC; CDR3: CASSLGRGRNYGYTF; D: TRBD1; J: TRBJ1-2; size: -; V: TRBV11-2
DNA: TGTGCCAGCAGCCAGTCGGACTACCCCTACGAGCAGTACTTC; CDR3: CASSQSDYPYEQYF; D: -; J: TRBJ2-7; size: -; V: TRBV3-1/TRBV3-2
DNA: TGTGCCGCCCAGGGGGATTATAATTCACCCCTCCACTTT; CDR3: CAAQGDYNSPLHF; D: TRBD1; J: TRBJ1-6; size: -; V: TRBV2
DNA: TGTGCCAGCAGCGCAGGGGGGAGCAATCAGCCCCAGCATTTT; CDR3: CASSAGGSNQPQHF; D: TRBD1; J: TRBJ1-5; size: -; V: TRBV9
DNA: TGTGCCAGCAGTGAAAGCGGGATCGGGCGCAATCAGCCCCAGCATTTT; CDR3: CASSESGIGRNQPQHF; D: -; J: TRBJ1-5; size: -; V: TRBV2
DNA: TGTGCCAGCAGCTTAAGAGCAAATGAAAAACTGTTTTTT; CDR3: CASSLRANEKLFF; D: -; J: TRBJ1-4; size: -; V: TRBV7-9
DNA: TGTGCCAGCAGCCCGGGGACTAGCGGGGCCTACAATGAGCAGTTCTTC; CDR3: CASSPGTSGAYNEQFF; D: TRBD2; J: TRBJ2-1; size: -; V: TRBV7-2
DNA: TGTGCCAGCAGTGATAGGAGCTCCTACGAGCAGTACTTC; CDR3: CASSDRSSYEQYF; D: -; J: TRBJ2-7; size: -; V: TRBV2
DNA: TGCGCCAGCAGCCAATCAGGGGTAGTTGAAAAACTGTTTTTT; CDR3: CASSQSGVVEKLFF; D: -; J: TRBJ1-4; size: -; V: TRBV4-1
DNA: TGTGCCAGCAGTGAAGCGCCTAATTTTGGCTACACCTTC; CDR3: CASSEAPNFGYTF; D: -; J: TRBJ1-2; size: -; V: TRBV6-1
DNA: TGTGCCAGCAGTTTTGTCGACACTGAAGCTTTCTTT; CDR3: CASSFVDTEAFF; D: -; J: TRBJ1-1; size: -; V: TRBV12-3/TRBV12-4
DNA: TGTGCCAGCAGTCTCAAAGGTAGCAGCAATCAGCCCCAGCATTTT; CDR3: CASSLKGSSNQPQHF; D: -; J: TRBJ1-5; size: -; V: TRBV7-9
DNA: TGTGCCAGCGGGGGGACAGGGGATTCCGAAAAACTGTTTTTT; CDR3: CASGGTGDSEKLFF; D: TRBD1; J: TRBJ1-4; size: -; V: TRBV9
DNA: TGTGCCATCACAGGGCTAGCGGGGGACACTGGTGGGGAACTTAGCACAGATACGCAGTATTTT; CDR3: CAITGLAGDTGGELSTDTQYF; D: TRBD2; J: TRBJ2-3; size: -; V: TRBV10-3
DNA: TGTGCCAGCAGCCAAGATGCCCGGACAGGGGGCTTGAAGACCCAGTACTTC; CDR3: CASSQDARTGGLKTQYF; D: TRBD1; J: TRBJ2-5; size: -; V: TRBV14
DNA: TGTGCCAGCAGCTCCGCGGGAGGGGGCGTAAGGCATGAGCAGTTCTTC; CDR3: CASSSAGGGVRHEQFF; D: TRBD2; J: TRBJ2-1; size: -; V: TRBV7-3
DNA: TGTGCCAGCTCACGAGACCCACAGGGATCCGGAAACACCATATATTTT; CDR3: CASSRDPQGSGNTIYF; D: -; J: TRBJ1-3; size: -; V: TRBV18